This is a list of T cell receptor beta chains from one sample in a study of shared clonotypes between healthy human individuals. Libraries were prepared by immunoSEQ multiplex PCR; TCRdb keeps only in-frame clonotypes and omits some of them. The data contain more than 2,000,000 clones, roughly 93% of them seen just once; the ten biggest clones take up around 0.4%. The sample was naive CD4+ T cells from PBMCs. Source of these receptors: a man in his late teens or twenties in good health. Some clones in this sample may be carry-over from other donors' samples. CDR3s include the opening cysteine and the closing phenylalanine or tryptophan. The D gene is left open where the match is weak. Clone size is stated in some rows and not others, as once, few, many or a class when expanded.

>NA|NA|TRBV14|TRBJ1-2
CASSQEGLRGYGYTF
TGTGCCAGCAGCCAAGAAGGCCTGCGGGGCTATGGCTACACCTTC
>NA|NA|TRBV7-2|TRBJ2-5
CASSYTRGPQETQYF
TGTGCCAGCAGCTATACGAGAGGACCCCAAGAGACCCAGTACTTC
>TRBD2|NA|TRBV11-2|TRBJ2-3
CASSSAITSGSGTDTQYF
TGTGCCAGCAGCTCGGCAATTACTAGCGGGAGTGGCACAGATACGCAGTATTTT
>TRBD1|NA|TRBV6-6|TRBJ1-1
CASRHGQVEAFF
TGTGCCAGCAGACATGGACAGGTCGAAGCTTTCTTT
>NA|NA|TRBV5-1|TRBJ2-7
CASSLQGSFYEQYF
TGCGCCAGCAGCCTACAGGGAAGTTTCTACGAGCAGTACTTC
>NA|NA|TRBV29-1|TRBJ2-5
CISGSAETQYF
TGCATCTCCGGGAGCGCGGAGACCCAGTACTTC
>NA|NA|TRBV11-2|TRBJ2-7
CASSSPGVEQYF
TGTGCCAGCAGCTCCCCGGGAGTCGAGCAGTACTTC
>TRBD1|few|TRBV10-3|TRBJ1-5
CAISESGDRNQPQHF
TGTGCCATCAGTGAGTCGGGGGACAGAAATCAGCCCCAGCATTTT
>TRBD1|NA|TRBV28|TRBJ2-7
CASRSGGYEQYF
TGTGCCAGCAGATCAGGGGGCTACGAGCAGTACTTC
>NA|NA|TRBV29-1|TRBJ2-2
CSVAWQNTGELFF
TGCAGCGTTGCTTGGCAGAACACCGGGGAGCTGTTTTTT
>NA|NA|TRBV5-1|TRBJ2-1
CASSLDHYEQFF
TGCGCCAGCAGCTTGGATCATTATGAGCAGTTCTTC
>TRBD2|NA|TRBV15|TRBJ2-1
CATSRAPSGVYNEQFF
TGTGCCACCAGCAGAGCACCTAGCGGGGTTTACAATGAGCAGTTCTTC
>TRBD1|NA|TRBV5-1|TRBJ2-1
CASSLAAQGAYNEQFF
TGCGCCAGCAGCTTGGCAGCGCAGGGGGCATACAATGAGCAGTTCTTC
>NA|NA|TRBV25-1|TRBJ1-2
CASSEWVFNYGYTF
TGTGCCAGCAGTGAATGGGTCTTTAACTATGGCTACACCTTC
>NA|NA|TRBV6-1|TRBJ2-6
CASPAPSSGANVLTF
TGTGCCAGTCCCGCGCCCAGCTCTGGGGCCAACGTCCTGACTTTC
>TRBD1|NA|TRBV28|TRBJ1-5
CASSLILTGNQPQHF
TGTGCCAGCAGTTTAATCTTGACAGGGAATCAGCCCCAGCATTTT
>TRBD2|NA|TRBV11-2|TRBJ2-1
CASSLGLAEYNEQFF
TGTGCCAGCAGCTTAGGACTAGCGGAATACAATGAGCAGTTCTTC
>NA|few|TRBV28|TRBJ1-2
CASSLTGYGYTF
TGTGCCAGCAGTTTAACGGGTTATGGCTACACCTTC
>TRBD1|NA|TRBV5-1|TRBJ1-4
CASSLAPQGAGEKLFF
TGCGCCAGCAGCTTGGCACCCCAGGGGGCTGGCGAAAAACTGTTTTTT
>NA|once|TRBV7-8|TRBJ2-5
CASSLVAWQETQYF
TGTGCCAGCAGCTTAGTTGCTTGGCAAGAGACCCAGTACTTC
>NA|NA|TRBV15|TRBJ1-4
CATSNRVREKLFF
TGTGCCACCAGCAACAGGGTTAGGGAAAAACTGTTTTTT
>NA|NA|TRBV7-2|TRBJ2-1
CASSREFAGSGYNEQFF
TGTGCCAGCAGCCGCGAATTCGCGGGAAGTGGGTACAATGAGCAGTTCTTC
>TRBD2|NA|TRBV4-1|TRBJ2-7
CASSPERGRPYEQYF
TGCGCCAGCAGTCCCGAGCGGGGGCGCCCCTACGAGCAGTACTTC
>NA|NA|TRBV7-2|TRBJ2-2
CASSFSSARGTGELFF
TGTGCCAGCAGCTTCAGTAGCGCGAGGGGTACCGGGGAGCTGTTTTTT
>NA|NA|TRBV7-3|TRBJ2-3
CASSFGLTGDTQYF
TGTGCCAGCAGTTTCGGTCTCACGGGAGATACGCAGTATTTT
>NA|NA|TRBV27|TRBJ2-7
CASRTNAYEQYF
TGTGCCAGCCGTACTAACGCGTACGAGCAGTACTTC
>NA|NA|TRBV7-2|TRBJ1-3
CASSSQSSGNTIYF
TGTGCCAGCAGCTCACAGTCTTCTGGAAACACCATATATTTT
>TRBD2|NA|TRBV13|TRBJ2-1
CASSTPRSGGGNEQFF
TGTGCCAGCAGCACCCCTCGTTCGGGCGGGGGCAATGAGCAGTTCTTC
>NA|once|TRBV18|TRBJ2-5
CASSLDMGETQYF
TGTGCCAGCTCACTTGACATGGGGGAGACCCAGTACTTC
>TRBD1|NA|TRBV7-2|TRBJ2-1
CASSIYRGSYNEQFF
TGTGCCAGCAGCATATACAGGGGTTCCTACAATGAGCAGTTCTTC
>NA|NA|TRBV29-1|TRBJ2-5
CSVVRGPSGVSGAQYF
TGCAGCGTTGTCAGGGGGCCTTCCGGGGTTAGCGGGGCCCAGTACTTC
>NA|NA|TRBV7-3|TRBJ2-2
CASSTAPDTGELFF
TGTGCCAGCAGCACGGCCCCGGACACCGGGGAGCTGTTTTTT
>TRBD2|NA|TRBV7-3|TRBJ2-3
CASSFAGADTQYF
TGTGCCAGCAGCTTTGCGGGGGCAGATACGCAGTATTTT
>NA|few|TRBV7-8|TRBJ1-1
CASSLVAGNTEAFF
TGTGCCAGCAGCTTAGTAGCGGGGAACACTGAAGCTTTCTTT
>NA|NA|TRBV5-4|TRBJ2-3
CASSPWRDTDTQYF
TGTGCCAGCAGCCCCTGGCGGGACACAGATACGCAGTATTTT
>NA|NA|TRBV6-5|TRBJ2-7
CASSWDPGDEQYF
TGTGCCAGCAGTTGGGACCCGGGGGACGAGCAGTACTTC
>NA|NA|TRBV19|TRBJ2-1
CASSRQHSAEQFF
TGTGCCAGTAGCCGACAACACTCCGCTGAGCAGTTCTTC
>NA|NA|TRBV7-9|TRBJ1-2
CASSPRPNLGPGYGYTF
TGTGCCAGCAGCCCCCGTCCAAATTTAGGGCCCGGCTATGGCTACACCTTC
>NA|NA|TRBV28|TRBJ1-1
CASSFRLRALNTEAFF
TGTGCCAGCAGTTTCCGCCTCCGGGCCCTTAACACTGAAGCTTTCTTT
>NA|NA|TRBV7-2|TRBJ1-1
CASSPGLGSTEAFF
TGTGCCAGCAGCCCGGGGCTGGGGTCCACTGAAGCTTTCTTT
>TRBD1|NA|TRBV29-1|TRBJ1-2
CSVERQGPHTF
TGCAGCGTTGAGAGACAGGGCCCCCACACCTTC
>NA|NA|TRBV6-5|TRBJ2-3
CASAPFRARTDTQYF
TGTGCCAGCGCCCCGTTCAGGGCCCGCACAGATACGCAGTATTTT
>NA|NA|TRBV11-3|TRBJ1-1
CASSFQVGTEAFF
TGTGCCAGCAGCTTTCAGGTAGGCACTGAAGCTTTCTTT
>NA|once|TRBV5-1|TRBJ2-3
CASSLGPAASTDTQYF
TGCGCCAGCAGCTTGGGTCCAGCGGCTAGCACAGATACGCAGTATTTT
>NA|NA|TRBV10-3|TRBJ1-4
CAIRRATNEKLFF
TGTGCCATCAGGAGGGCAACTAATGAAAAACTGTTTTTT
>NA|NA|TRBV6-1|TRBJ1-2
CASSVGQNYGYTF
TGTGCCAGCAGTGTGGGGCAAAACTATGGCTACACCTTC
>NA|NA|TRBV11-1|TRBJ1-2
CASSHDSWVSDGYTF
TGTGCCAGCAGCCACGACTCGTGGGTCAGCGATGGCTACACCTTC
>NA|NA|TRBV7-2|TRBJ2-3
CAATGSGAGDTQYF
TGTGCCGCTACGGGGTCGGGAGCGGGAGATACGCAGTATTTT
>TRBD2|NA|TRBV2|TRBJ2-7
CAGLSGASGRVDEQYF
TGTGCCGGGTTATCAGGGGCTAGCGGGAGAGTAGACGAGCAGTACTTC
>NA|NA|TRBV2|TRBJ2-7
CASTEGLARVHEQYF
TGTGCCAGCACGGAAGGTTTGGCGCGCGTCCACGAGCAGTACTTC
>NA|NA|TRBV9|TRBJ1-1
CASSVGLGASEAFF
TGTGCCAGCAGCGTAGGGCTGGGGGCCTCTGAAGCTTTCTTT
>NA|NA|TRBV19|TRBJ1-1
CASSIREQNTEAFF
TGTGCCAGTAGTATTAGGGAACAGAACACTGAAGCTTTCTTT
>NA|NA|TRBV5-5|TRBJ2-3
CASSQYTDTQYF
TGTGCCAGCAGCCAATACACAGATACGCAGTATTTT
>TRBD2|NA|TRBV4-2|TRBJ2-7
CASSSSSGRREQYF
TGTGCCAGCAGCTCATCTAGCGGGAGGAGGGAGCAGTACTTC